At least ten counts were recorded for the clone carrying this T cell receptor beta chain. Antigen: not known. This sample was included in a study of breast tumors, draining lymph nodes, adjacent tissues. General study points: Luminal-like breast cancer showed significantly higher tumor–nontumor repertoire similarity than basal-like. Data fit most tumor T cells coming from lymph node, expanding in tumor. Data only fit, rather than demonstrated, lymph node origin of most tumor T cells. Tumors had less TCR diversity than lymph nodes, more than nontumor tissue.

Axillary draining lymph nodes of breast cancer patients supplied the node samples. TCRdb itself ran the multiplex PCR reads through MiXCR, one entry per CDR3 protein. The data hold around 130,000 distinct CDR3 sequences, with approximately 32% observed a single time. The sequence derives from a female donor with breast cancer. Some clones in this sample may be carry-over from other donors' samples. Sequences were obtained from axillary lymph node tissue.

This CDR3 reads CANTPQRAQPQHF. CDR3 bases: TGTGCCAACACCCCTCAGAGGGCCCAGCCCCAGCATTTT. This chain connects TRBV6-6 to TRBJ1-5, with D uncertain. The ends were cut back, 10 bases at V and 7 bases at J, with 17 bases in the middle. CDR3 length equals 13 residues. Germline V CDR1 and CDR2: MNHNY, SVGAGI (reference sequence).